One T cell receptor (beta chain) is described in this entry. The antigen is not known. This sample stems from a study of T cell clones after liver transplantation. Study at large: Three of the eight recipients were HCV-positive; the rest had non-autoimmune, non-viral transplant indications.

Only in-frame clones appear in the TCRdb table, and some are missing; sequencing was by immunoSEQ multiplex PCR. Among 75,000 to 95,000 clones listed, over 65% were seen once. The CDR3 runs 15 residues. Study-wide findings and caveats: Low donor cell numbers restricted donor-reactive repertoire measurement in a couple of subjects.

The sequence derives from a human patient who received a liver transplant. Some T cells may possibly be graft donor cells. The chain has TRBV21-1 and TRBJ1-1; the listed D gene, TRBD1, was not tested against the DNA. TRBV21-1 corresponds to a pseudogene. The specimen was CD4+ T cells from blood, collected at the 22-month timepoint. As DNA, the CDR3 is TGTGCCAGCAGCGCGCGGACAGGGGGCAACACTGAAGCTTTCTTT. It is translated as CASSARTGGNTEAFF.